Below, 29 T cell receptor beta chains from the same sample are listed, as sequenced in a study of identifying expanded T cells in peripheral blood. TCRdb keeps only in-frame clones here, not all; method: immunoSEQ multiplex PCR. Among 45,000 to 65,000 clones, around 82% were seen once, and the ten largest hold around 15%. Specimen: blood. The receptors were gathered from a person aged 18 to 70 in good health.

This clone has just one count. The chain employs TRBV18 and TRBJ1-2; 10 positions match TRBD1. Germline assignment: CDR1 KGHSH and CDR2 LQKENI. V shed 5 bases, J shed 8 bases, and the junction held 14 bases outside the gene matches. The CDR3 is made up of 16 amino acids. As DNA, the CDR3 is TGTGCCAGCTCAACGCCCGAGACAGGGGGCGCAAGGGGCTACACCTTC. As protein: CASSTPETGGARGYTF.

The gene calls are TRBV25-1 and TRBJ2-1; maybe TRBD1 (6 bases). V was cut by 5 bases and J by 3 bases, with 11 bases left in between. This CDR3 has 14 residues. Per the germline V gene, CDR1 is MGHDK and CDR2 is SYGVNS. CDR3 in amino acids: CASSTQQGYNEQFF. The CDR3 DNA sequence: TGTGCCAGCAGTACCCAACAGGGCTACAATGAGCAGTTCTTC.

The chain recombines TRBV15 with TRBJ2-7; D might be TRBD1 (6 bases). CDR1 is LNHNV, CDR2 YYDKDF, per germline (reference sequence). V lost 9 bases and J 3 bases, leaving 12 bases between the germline ends. The CDR3 covers 12 residues. CDR3 region: CATGASNYEQYF. In DNA form, the CDR3 reads TGTGCCACGGGGGCCTCCAACTACGAGCAGTACTTC.

The genes are TRBV5-4 and TRBJ2-3, with D possibly TRBD2 on 6 matching bases. Germline loops: CDR1 SGHNT, CDR2 YYREEE (reference sequence). This CDR3 contains 15 residues. V was cut by 4 bases and J by 5 bases, with 17 bases left in between. The CDR3 nucleotides read TGTGCCAGCAGCCGTTATAAGCAGGGACTAGATACGCAGTATTTT. Translated, it gives CASSRYKQGLDTQYF.

The chain carries TRBV4-3 and TRBJ1-5, with TRBD1 identical over 9 bases. The CDR3 spans 15 residues. Germline V gives CDR1 LGHNA, CDR2 YSLEER. Trimming took 3 bases from V and 3 from J; bases not matched to a gene: 3. CDR3 DNA: TGCGCCAGCAGCCAGGGGACAGGGAACAATCAGCCCCAGCATTTT. Its translation is CASSQGTGNNQPQHF.

The CDR3 nucleotides read TGCAGCGTTGAAGCCAGCGGGGTCCTGGTTGAGCAGTTCTTC. Translated: CSVEASGVLVEQFF. This sequence joins TRBV29-1 and TRBJ2-1; TRBD2 matches 7 bases. The CDR3 runs to 14 residues. Germline V gene lookup returns CDR1 SQVTM and CDR2 ANQGSEA. V shed 1 base, J shed 9 bases, and the junction held 9 bases outside the gene matches.

The rearrangement links TRBV6-5 to TRBJ1-2; D unresolved. The V end lost 2 bases, the J end lost 0 bases, and 13 bases lay between the germline ends. Germline V gene sequence: CDR1 MNHEY, CDR2 SVGAGI. The CDR3 totals 16 residues. The chain's CDR3 is CASSYPDGRTNYGYTF. The CDR3 DNA follows: TGTGCCAGCAGTTACCCGGACGGACGCACTAACTATGGCTACACCTTC.

The chain links TRBV7-9 to TRBJ1-1; D unresolved. Germline assignment: CDR1 SEHNR and CDR2 FQNEAQ (reference sequence). CDR3 length: 14 residues. V gave up 3 bases and J gave up 0 bases, with 8 bases separating them. The CDR3 loop is CASSFGGLNTEAFF. The CDR3 DNA reads TGTGCCAGCAGCTTTGGCGGATTGAACACTGAAGCTTTCTTT. Based on the CDR3 plus reference TRBV7-9 and TRBJ1-1, the full variable domain is DTGVSQNPRHKITKRGQNVTFRCDPISEHNRLYWYRQTLGQGPEFLTYFQNEAQLEKSRLLSDRFSAERPKGSFSTLEIQRTEQGDSAMYLCASSFGGLNTEAFFGQGTRLTVV.

The table lists this clone with a count of one. The rearrangement links TRBV7-2 to TRBJ2-3; the D gene is possibly TRBD2 (5 bases). The CDR3 contains 14 residues. V lost 1 base and J lost 2, with 7 bases in between. The germline gives CDR1 SGHTA, CDR2 FQGNSA. The CDR3 coding sequence is TGTGCCAGCAGCTTAGATGACTACACAGATACGCAGTATTTT. It yields the protein CASSLDDYTDTQYF.

The rearrangement uses TRBV6-5 and TRBJ1-3, with a possible D match to TRBD1 (6 bases). CDR1 MNHEY and CDR2 SVGAGI come from the germline V gene. V gave up 5 bases and J gave up 2 bases, with 10 bases separating them. The CDR3 loop spans 14 amino acids. CDR3 in amino acids: CASSERGAGNTIYF. The DNA for the CDR3 is TGTGCCAGCAGTGAGAGGGGGGCTGGAAACACCATATATTTT.

This chain joins TRBV4-3 and TRBJ2-3; 7 nucleotides line up with TRBD2. The junction had 5 bases not matched to a gene; V was cut back by 3 bases and J by 11 bases. The CDR3 runs 12 residues. Germline V lookup: CDR1 LGHNA, CDR2 YSLEER. The CDR3 is CASSHGLGRQYF. DNA of the CDR3: TGCGCCAGCAGCCACGGACTAGGGAGGCAGTATTTT.

The J gene is TRBJ1-2, the V gene TRBV29-1; TRBD1 agrees at 8 bases. The CDR3 is 13 amino acids. Germline V gene lookup returns CDR1 SQVTM and CDR2 ANQGSEA. Losses at the gene ends were 3 bases for V and 7 bases for J; bases not matched to a gene: 7. CDR3 in amino acids: CSVDPGGESGYTF. The CDR3 DNA sequence: TGCAGCGTTGACCCAGGGGGCGAAAGTGGCTACACCTTC.

The V gene is TRBV7-8, the J gene TRBJ2-1; 7 bases match TRBD2. CDR1 SGHVS and CDR2 FQNEAQ come from the germline V gene. The trim removed 4 bases at V and 6 bases at J, leaving 6 bases unmatched. The CDR3 totals 14 residues. This chain's CDR3 is CASSSRTRTNEQFF. CDR3 DNA: TGTGCCAGCAGCTCGCGGACTAGAACCAATGAGCAGTTCTTC.

This sequence joins TRBV6-1 and TRBJ2-3; D unclear. The length of the CDR3 is 12 residues. Trimming took 6 bases from V and 6 from J, leaving 10 bases between them. Per germline, CDR1 MNHNS and CDR2 SASEGT. The CDR3 here is CASSRSTDTQYF. The CDR3 nucleotides read TGTGCCAGCAGCCGGTCGACGGATACGCAGTATTTT.

This chain connects TRBV5-1 to TRBJ1-3; the D is unclear. The CDR3 extends over 18 amino acids. The germline V and J ends were trimmed by 0 bases and 0 bases, with 16 bases remaining between them. Germline lookup yields CDR1 SGHRS and CDR2 YFSETQ. The CDR3 region is CASSLDSPQSSSGNTIYF. In DNA form, the CDR3 reads TGCGCCAGCAGCTTGGATTCTCCGCAGAGCAGCTCTGGAAACACCATATATTTT.

This clone occurred once. The gene calls are TRBV5-1 and TRBJ2-5; D gene unclear. With 0 bases removed from V and 3 bases from J, the gap between germline ends came to 6 bases. Germline lookup yields CDR1 SGHRS and CDR2 YFSETQ. The CDR3 consists of 13 residues. CDR3 DNA: TGCGCCAGCAGCTTGGTTGACAAAGAGACCCAGTACTTC. Encoded protein: CASSLVDKETQYF.

The chain joins TRBV21-1 to TRBJ2-2; the table names TRBD2, a call not compared with the DNA. TRBV21-1 is listed as a pseudogene. The CDR3 sequence is 17 residues long. The CDR3 reads CASSGSGTPGHTGELFF. The CDR3 nucleotides are TGTGCCAGCAGCGGATCCGGGACTCCGGGCCACACCGGGGAGCTGTTTTTT.

The gene calls are TRBV7-2 and TRBJ1-2, with a weak D call TRBD1 (5 bases). V gave up 7 bases and J gave up 0 bases, with 15 bases separating them. Germline lookup yields CDR1 SGHTA and CDR2 FQGNSA. The CDR3 has 15 amino acids. In DNA form, the CDR3 reads TGTGCCAGCACCCCGAAGCGGGACTCTAACTATGGCTACACCTTC. Translation gives CASTPKRDSNYGYTF.

The chain employs TRBV19 and TRBJ2-2; 10 positions agree with TRBD1. Germline CDR1 is LNHDA and CDR2 is SQIVND (reference sequence). V dropped 7 bases and J dropped 3; count of bases not matched to a gene: 2. The CDR3 extends over 14 amino acids. CDR3: CASKDRGYTGELFF. In nucleotides, the CDR3 is TGTGCCAGTAAGGACAGGGGGTACACCGGGGAGCTGTTTTTT.

The chain is built from TRBV30 and TRBJ1-2; TRBD1 aligns across 7 bases. CDR1 is GTSNPN and CDR2 is SVGIG in the germline V gene (reference sequence). V shed 0 bases and J 4 bases; nucleotides not matched to a gene: 11. CDR3 size: 16 residues. The CDR3 is CAWSVEGGGPTYGYTF. The CDR3 coding sequence is TGTGCCTGGAGTGTAGAGGGAGGGGGCCCCACCTATGGCTACACCTTC. Supplemented by reference TRBV30 and TRBJ1-2, the full variable domain reads SQTIHQWPATLVQPVGSPLSLECTVEGTSNPNLYWYRQAAGRGLQLLFYSVGIGQISSEVPQNLSASRPQDRQFILSSKKLLLSDSGFYLCAWSVEGGGPTYGYTFGSGTRLTVV.

The chain couples TRBV14 to TRBJ2-1; TRBD2 agrees at 7 bases. The CDR3 sequence is 14 residues long. V shed 1 base, J shed 7 bases, and the junction held 4 bases outside the gene matches. Germline CDR1 reads SGHDN; CDR2 reads FVKESK. CDR3 region: CASSQGLASNEQFF. The CDR3 DNA is TGTGCCAGCAGCCAAGGACTAGCATCAAATGAGCAGTTCTTC.

This chain joins TRBV2 and TRBJ2-2; 7 positions match TRBD1. This CDR3 spans 13 amino acids. Looked up from germline, CDR1 is SNHLY and CDR2 is FYNNEI. The junction had 1 base not matched to a gene; V was cut back by 5 bases and J by 4 bases. The CDR3 DNA reads as TGTGCCAGCAGTTACAGGGGCACCGGGGAGCTGTTTTTT. This codes for CASSYRGTGELFF.

The J gene is TRBJ2-2, the V gene TRBV6-5; D uncertain. Deletions cut 8 bases from V and 9 bases from J, with 13 bases between. The CDR3 has 12 residues. Per the germline V gene, CDR1 is MNHEY and CDR2 is SVGAGI. The CDR3 protein is CASRQGSRELFF. The CDR3, as DNA: TGTGCCAGCCGTCAAGGGTCCCGGGAGCTGTTTTTT.

This chain uses TRBV7-3 with TRBJ1-2; D uncertain. The germline V gene has CDR1 SGHTA and CDR2 FQGTGA. The CDR3 has 14 residues. V was pared by 5 bases and J by 4 bases, with 14 bases between. CDR3 nucleotides: TGTGCCAGCAGCCCGGGCCGGTACAGCTATGGCTACACCTTC. Protein: CASSPGRYSYGYTF.

A word on this clone: The germline gene is not matched at one end of the junction; a read error may be the cause. V and J are TRBV5-1 and TRBJ2-1; tentatively, D is TRBD1 (5 bases). Germline V lookup: CDR1 SGHRS, CDR2 YFSETQ. This CDR3 has 15 amino acids. This chain's CDR3 is CASSLTDWSYNEQFF. The CDR3 DNA reads as TGCGCCAGTAGCTTGACAGACTGGTCCTACAATGAGCAGTTCTTC.

The rearrangement joins TRBV19 to TRBJ1-5; 8 bases fit TRBD1. The CDR3 sequence is 15 residues long. The V segment lost 7 bases and the J segment 0 bases; nucleotides outside the gene matches: 5. The V gene's germline CDR1 is LNHDA and CDR2 SQIVND (reference sequence). The chain's CDR3 is CASNTGGTSNQPQHF. In DNA form, the CDR3 reads TGTGCCAGTAACACAGGGGGGACTAGCAATCAGCCCCAGCATTTT.

This chain connects TRBV19 to TRBJ1-2; D may be TRBD1 (6 bases). The CDR3 length is 15 residues. In germline, CDR1 is LNHDA, CDR2 SQIVND (reference sequence). Trimming removed 2 bases from V and 2 bases from J, with 12 bases in between. CDR3 amino acids: CASSIRTEWNYGYTF. CDR3 nucleotides: TGTGCCAGTAGTATACGGACAGAATGGAACTATGGCTACACCTTC.

This chain connects TRBV6-5 to TRBJ1-4, with D possibly TRBD1 on 5 matching bases. The CDR3 length is 16 residues. CDR1 and CDR2 (germline): MNHEY, SVGAGI. Trimming removed 4 bases at V and 3 bases at J, with 15 bases between. This chain's CDR3 is CASSLSGLGANEKLFF. In DNA form, the CDR3 reads TGTGCCAGCAGTTTATCGGGGCTTGGGGCTAATGAAAAACTGTTTTTT.

This chain connects TRBV11-2 to TRBJ2-5, with D perhaps TRBD1 (5 bases). Germline CDR1 is SGHAT and CDR2 is FQNNGV. This CDR3 is 16 amino acids long. V was shortened by 5 bases and J by 5 bases, with 21 bases between the two germline ends. In DNA, the CDR3 is TGTGCCAGCAGCCGCGTACGAAGGGGCGCTTATGAGACCCAGTACTTC. It encodes CASSRVRRGAYETQYF.